This T cell receptor (beta chain) is drawn from a study of shared clonotypes between healthy human individuals. The input for sorted-subset replicate PCRs was 200 ng DNA, approximately 30,000 T cell genomes. This table comes from immunoSEQ multiplex PCR, and its TCRdb copy is limited to in-frame clones, with some not included. This table holds about 960,000 clones, over 75% found once. There were no recent acute infections or vaccinations among the donors, who were healthy HIV-negative adults. V was trimmed by 10 bases and J by 4 bases, leaving 16 bases between them. This CDR3 contains 13 residues. Germline CDR1 reads SNHLY; CDR2 reads FYNNEI.

The chain uses TRBV2 and TRBJ1-2; D might be TRBD1 (5 bases). The source is a man aged 18 to 30 in good health. The specimen was memory CD4+ T cells sorted from blood. The subset denotes: CD45RA-negative fraction. The CDR3 protein is CATWGLASYGYTF. The CDR3 nucleotides are TGTGCCACCTGGGGCCTGGCATCCTATGGCTACACCTTC.